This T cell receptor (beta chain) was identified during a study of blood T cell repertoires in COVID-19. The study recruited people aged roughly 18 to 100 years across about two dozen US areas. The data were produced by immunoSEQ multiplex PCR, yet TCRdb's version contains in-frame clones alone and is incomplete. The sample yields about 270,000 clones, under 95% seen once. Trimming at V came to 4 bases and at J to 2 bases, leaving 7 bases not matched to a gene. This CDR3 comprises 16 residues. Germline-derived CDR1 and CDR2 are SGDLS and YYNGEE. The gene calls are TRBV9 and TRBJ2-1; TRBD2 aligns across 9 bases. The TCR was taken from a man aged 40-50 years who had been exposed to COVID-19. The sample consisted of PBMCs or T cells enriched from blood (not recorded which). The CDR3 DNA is TGTGCCAGCAGCCCGGGACTAGCTCAAACCTACAATGAGCAGTTCTTC. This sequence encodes CASSPGLAQTYNEQFF.